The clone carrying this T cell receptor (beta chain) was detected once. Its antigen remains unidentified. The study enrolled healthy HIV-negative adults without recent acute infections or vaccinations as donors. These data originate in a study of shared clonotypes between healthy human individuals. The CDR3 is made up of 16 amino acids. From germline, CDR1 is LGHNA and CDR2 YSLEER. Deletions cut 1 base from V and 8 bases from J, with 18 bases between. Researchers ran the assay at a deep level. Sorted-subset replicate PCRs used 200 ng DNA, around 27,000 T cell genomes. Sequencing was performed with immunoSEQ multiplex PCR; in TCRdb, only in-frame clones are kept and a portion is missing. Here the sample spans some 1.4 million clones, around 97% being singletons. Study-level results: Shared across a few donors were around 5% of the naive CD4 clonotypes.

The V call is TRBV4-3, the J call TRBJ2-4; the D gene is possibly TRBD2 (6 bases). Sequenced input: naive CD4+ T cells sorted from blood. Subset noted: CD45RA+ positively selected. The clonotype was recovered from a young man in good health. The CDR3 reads CASSQGAGRVEDIQYF. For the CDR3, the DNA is TGCGCCAGCAGCCAAGGAGCGGGCAGGGTGGAGGACATTCAGTACTTC.